The 28 T cell receptor beta chains below all came from one sample that was sequenced in a study of OX40 agonist ivuxolimab in advanced cancers. Assay: immunoSEQ multiplex PCR; the TCRdb copy retains only in-frame clones and omits some. The table has some 80,000 clones, 94% seen once. Material: CD4+ or CD8+ T cells sorted from blood, obtained in a trial of the OX40 agonist ivuxolimab. These receptors were obtained from an adult with an advanced solid tumor such as melanoma, head and neck, liver or kidney cancer.

This clone was recorded a few times. The chain has TRBV27 and TRBJ1-1, with a weak D call TRBD1 (5 bases). Germline V gives CDR1 MNHEY, CDR2 SMNVEV (reference sequence). Trimming left V 0 bases short and J 4 bases short, with 6 bases between. This CDR3 is 13 amino acids long. CDR3 sequence reads: CASSLSRATEAFF. The CDR3 DNA is TGTGCCAGCAGTTTATCCAGGGCCACTGAAGCTTTCTTT.

The chain recombines TRBV9 with TRBJ2-3, with TRBD1 matching 9 bases. The CDR3 runs to 17 residues. The germline V gene encodes CDR1 SGDLS and CDR2 YYNGEE. Trimming took 3 bases from V and 2 from J; bases not matched to a gene: 10. The CDR3 DNA follows: TGTGCCAGCAGCGCTTCCTTGACAGGGGGGGCCACAGATACGCAGTATTTT. Its protein product is CASSASLTGGATDTQYF.

The chain links TRBV4-3 to TRBJ1-1; D not certain. V lost 0 bases, J lost 6 bases, and 11 bases lay in between. CDR3 length: 14 residues. The germline CDR1 and CDR2 sequences are LGHNA and YSLEER. The CDR3, as DNA: TGCGCCAGCAGCCAAGATTCTGGGGTGGCTGAAGCTTTCTTT. It specifies CASSQDSGVAEAFF.

The rearrangement links TRBV30 to TRBJ2-7; D might be TRBD2 (5 bases). CDR3 length: 14 residues. V lost 4 bases, J lost 0 bases, and 13 bases lay in between. Germline V gene data show CDR1 as GTSNPN and CDR2 as SVGIG (reference sequence). The DNA of the CDR3 is TGTGCCTGGAATCGGGATACCTACTCCTACGAGCAGTACTTC. Translation gives CAWNRDTYSYEQYF.

The gene calls are TRBV13 and TRBJ2-3; 7 bases fit TRBD2. The CDR3 spans 14 residues. V was pared by 3 bases and J by 5 bases, with 5 bases of the junction left unmatched. CDR1 is PRHDT and CDR2 is FYEKMQ in the germline V gene (reference sequence). DNA of the CDR3: TGTGCCAGCAGCTTCCTTGGGGGGGTAGATACGCAGTATTTT. Its protein product is CASSFLGGVDTQYF.

This sequence joins TRBV19 and TRBJ1-2; D may be TRBD1 (5 bases). Deletions cut 3 bases from V and 8 bases from J, with 16 bases between. Germline V gene sequence: CDR1 LNHDA, CDR2 SQIVND (reference sequence). The CDR3 is 14 amino acids. CDR3 in amino acids: CASSMAHGGFGYTF. The DNA for the CDR3 is TGTGCCAGTAGTATGGCCCACGGGGGGTTCGGCTACACCTTC.

The chain couples TRBV6-6 to TRBJ2-3; 10 bases agree with TRBD2. Per germline, CDR1 MNHNY and CDR2 SVGAGI (reference sequence). This CDR3 has 15 residues. Losses at the gene ends were 7 bases for V and 2 bases for J; bases not matched to a gene: 6. The CDR3 region is CASKELAGFTDTQYF. The CDR3 nucleotides are TGTGCCAGCAAGGAACTAGCGGGGTTCACAGATACGCAGTATTTT.

The chain joins TRBV29-1 to TRBJ2-3; TRBD2 aligns across 7 bases. Germline trimming cut 5 bases from V and 6 bases from J; bases unmatched to any gene: 17. Looked up from germline, CDR1 is SQVTM and CDR2 is ANQGSEA. The CDR3 runs to 16 residues. CDR3 bases: TGCAGCGTTCGATATTTAGCGGGCCTGAAGGGGGATACGCAGTATTTT. Translating gives CSVRYLAGLKGDTQYF.

The chain recombines TRBV25-1 with TRBJ1-4; 9 bases line up with TRBD1. Germline V CDR1 and CDR2: MGHDK, SYGVNS. Trimming cost V 4 bases and J 8 bases; bases outside gene matches: 8. The CDR3 runs 15 residues. This CDR3 reads CASSAPGQGREKLFF. The DNA for the CDR3 is TGTGCCAGCAGTGCCCCGGGACAGGGTCGGGAAAAACTGTTTTTT.

The V and J genes are TRBV6-5 and TRBJ1-1; no clear D. The V end was cut by 5 bases, the J end by 1 base, with 8 bases between. The V gene's germline CDR1 is MNHEY and CDR2 SVGAGI. The length of the CDR3 is 13 residues. Written as DNA, the CDR3 is TGTGCCAGCAGTCATCCGGGGAACACTGAAGCTTTCTTT. This sequence encodes CASSHPGNTEAFF.

This chain links TRBV30 with TRBJ2-3; 8 bases agree with TRBD2. The CDR3 extends over 14 amino acids. With 4 bases clipped from V and 9 bases from J, the junction kept 12 bases outside the gene matches. Germline CDR1 and CDR2: GTSNPN and SVGIG (reference sequence). The CDR3 sequence: CAWNSRLAWGTQYF. The CDR3 DNA reads as TGTGCCTGGAATTCGAGACTAGCGTGGGGCACGCAGTATTTT.

V gene TRBV9 combines with J gene TRBJ2-1, with D maybe TRBD2 (6 bases). The CDR3 runs to 15 residues. From germline, CDR1 is SGDLS and CDR2 YYNGEE. The germline V and J ends were trimmed by 0 bases and 6 bases, with 13 bases remaining between them. This CDR3 is CASSVETSPLNEQFF. DNA for the CDR3: TGTGCCAGCAGCGTAGAGACTAGTCCCCTCAATGAGCAGTTCTTC.

The chain joins TRBV6-5 to TRBJ1-1; no reliable D call. Trimming cost V 2 bases and J 2 bases, with 6 bases left between them. The V gene's germline CDR1 is MNHEY and CDR2 SVGAGI. The CDR3 consists of 13 residues. In DNA form, the CDR3 reads TGTGCCAGCAGTTACAGTCGAAACACTGAAGCTTTCTTT. It yields the protein CASSYSRNTEAFF.

This clone has a single count. The chain links TRBV18 to TRBJ1-5, with a tentative D call TRBD1 (5 bases). Per the germline V gene, CDR1 is KGHSH and CDR2 is LQKENI. The CDR3 covers 15 residues. Deletions cut 5 bases from V and 1 base from J, with 12 bases between. CDR3 loop: CASSAGWDSNQPQHF. Here the CDR3 DNA reads TGTGCCAGCTCAGCAGGTTGGGACAGCAATCAGCCCCAGCATTTT.

The chain combines TRBV29-1 with TRBJ2-7; TRBD1 matches at 10 bases. CDR1 and CDR2 (germline): SQVTM, ANQGSEA. V trimming: 7 bases; J trimming: 3 bases; junction bases outside the gene matches: 9. The CDR3 spans 14 residues. CDR3 in amino acids: CSALGGTGDYEQYF. Here the CDR3 DNA reads TGCAGCGCGCTAGGCGGGACAGGGGACTACGAGCAGTACTTC.

This chain joins TRBV7-9 and TRBJ2-1; D may be TRBD2 (6 bases). The V gene's germline CDR1 is SEHNR and CDR2 FQNEAQ (reference sequence). This CDR3 has 18 residues. V lost 1 base, J lost 0 bases, and 16 bases lay in between. The DNA of the CDR3 is TGTGCCAGCAGCTTAGTACCGAACGGACTATCCTCCTACAATGAGCAGTTCTTC. Translated, it gives CASSLVPNGLSSYNEQFF.

This clone was detected a few times. The chain couples TRBV27 to TRBJ1-2; 7 nucleotides line up with TRBD1. This CDR3 has 16 residues. The junction had 9 bases not matched to a gene; V was cut back by 4 bases and J by 1 base. Germline loops: CDR1 MNHEY, CDR2 SMNVEV (reference sequence). This CDR3 is CASSWSYRGDNYGYTF. As DNA, the CDR3 is TGTGCCAGCAGTTGGTCTTACAGGGGTGATAACTATGGCTACACCTTC.

The table lists this clone with a count of one. The V and J genes are TRBV7-8 and TRBJ2-1, with 13 positions matching TRBD2. The CDR3 consists of 16 residues. J was trimmed by 9 bases and V by 4 bases; bases with no gene match: 9. The germline gives CDR1 SGHVS, CDR2 FQNEAQ. CDR3 nucleotide sequence: TGTGCCAGCAGCTCGTGGACTAGCGGGAGATCGAGTGAGCAGTTCTTC. It codes for CASSSWTSGRSSEQFF.

CDR3: CSVQTVNYEQYF. Written as DNA, the CDR3 is TGCAGCGTCCAGACGGTGAACTACGAGCAGTACTTC. The rearrangement uses TRBV29-1 and TRBJ2-7; D is undetermined. This CDR3 has 12 residues. V was shortened by 6 bases and J by 3 bases, with 12 bases between the two germline ends. Germline CDR1 SQVTM, CDR2 ANQGSEA.

The chain carries TRBV27 and TRBJ1-1, with a tentative D call TRBD1 (5 bases). The CDR3 is 13 amino acids. V lost 6 bases and J lost 1, with 9 bases in between. Germline V CDR1 and CDR2: MNHEY, SMNVEV (reference sequence). Written as DNA, the CDR3 is TGTGCCAGCAGGCCAACAGGGAACACTGAAGCTTTCTTT. Translating it yields CASRPTGNTEAFF.

The chain employs TRBV7-2 and TRBJ2-7; D tentatively fits TRBD1 or TRBD2 (7 bases each). The CDR3 consists of 14 residues. CDR1 SGHTA and CDR2 FQGNSA come from the germline V gene. Trimming left V 4 bases short and J 4 bases short, with 14 bases between. CDR3 amino acids: CASSSPGGGYEQYF. The DNA for the CDR3 is TGTGCCAGCAGCTCTCCAGGGGGGGGATACGAGCAGTACTTC.

V and J are TRBV4-1 and TRBJ1-1; D gene uncertain. The CDR3 sequence is 13 residues long. Deletions cut 4 bases from V and 0 bases from J, with 6 bases between. Germline V lookup: CDR1 MGHRA, CDR2 YSYEKL. The CDR3 DNA reads TGCGCCAGCAGCCGGACGGTGAACACTGAAGCTTTCTTT. Translation gives CASSRTVNTEAFF.

This chain connects TRBV7-3 to TRBJ2-3; 13 bases fit TRBD2. The CDR3 totals 17 residues. V shed 1 base and J 5 bases; nucleotides not matched to a gene: 6. In germline, CDR1 is SGHTA, CDR2 FQGTGA. CDR3 in DNA: TGTGCCAGCAGCTTAAGTAAGGGGACTAGCGGGAAAGATACGCAGTATTTT. This translates into CASSLSKGTSGKDTQYF.

The J gene is TRBJ1-3, the V gene TRBV2; D call uncertain. V gave up 10 bases and J gave up 0 bases, with 16 bases separating them. There are 15 residues in the CDR3. Germline values: CDR1 SNHLY, CDR2 FYNNEI. The DNA of the CDR3 is TGTGCCATCCCCTGGGAGGGCTACTCTGGAAACACCATATATTTT. Its translation: CAIPWEGYSGNTIYF.

The J gene is TRBJ1-1, the V gene TRBV9; tentatively, D is TRBD1 (5 bases). Germline V CDR1 and CDR2: SGDLS, YYNGEE. Trimming took off 0 bases at V and 0 bases at J, with 9 bases between the two ends. This CDR3 is 15 amino acids long. The CDR3 sequence: CASSVVEGMNTEAFF. CDR3 DNA: TGTGCCAGCAGCGTAGTTGAGGGGATGAACACTGAAGCTTTCTTT.

The chain links TRBV7-9 to TRBJ1-1; the D is unclear. Germline values: CDR1 SEHNR, CDR2 FQNEAQ (reference sequence). Trimming removed 8 bases at V and 1 base at J, with 11 bases between. This CDR3 comprises 13 residues. CDR3 in amino acids: CASRGDGNTEAFF. Written as DNA, the CDR3 is TGTGCCAGCCGAGGTGACGGGAACACTGAAGCTTTCTTT. The full variable domain, in which reference TRBV7-9 and TRBJ1-1 provide the parts outside the CDR3, is DTGVSQNPRHKITKRGQNVTFRCDPISEHNRLYWYRQTLGQGPEFLTYFQNEAQLEKSRLLSDRFSAERPKGSFSTLEIQRTEQGDSAMYLCASRGDGNTEAFFGQGTRLTVV.

This chain links TRBV5-1 with TRBJ1-1, with D tentatively TRBD1 (5 bases). Trimming removed 4 bases from V and 5 bases from J, with 12 bases in between. The CDR3 covers 13 residues. Germline V gene lookup returns CDR1 SGHRS and CDR2 YFSETQ. DNA of the CDR3: TGCGCCAGCAGCCTCCAGGGAAATACTGAAGCTTTCTTT. Its protein product is CASSLQGNTEAFF.

The J gene is TRBJ1-1, the V gene TRBV27; the match to TRBD1 covers 7 bases. The CDR3 covers 14 residues. V trimming: 7 bases; J trimming: 2 bases; junction bases outside the gene matches: 7. Germline V gene lookup returns CDR1 MNHEY and CDR2 SMNVEV (reference sequence). This CDR3 reads CASNRQGPNTEAFF. As DNA, the CDR3 is TGTGCCAGCAATCGACAGGGACCTAACACTGAAGCTTTCTTT.